The clone carrying this T cell receptor (beta chain) occurred a few times. Its antigen remains unidentified. Several immunoSEQ 96-well plates shared each subset's DNA, each plate a replicate. Only in-frame clones appear in the TCRdb table, and some are missing; sequencing was by immunoSEQ multiplex PCR. The repertoire holds approximately 740,000 clones, with 74% as singletons. The CDR3 is made up of 15 amino acids. V shed 2 bases and J 4 bases; nucleotides not matched to a gene: 6. Germline-derived CDR1 and CDR2 are LNHDA and SQIVND (reference sequence). The data originate from a study of shared clonotypes between healthy human individuals. Study-level information: The plates for each donor numbered three CD4 naive, three CD4 memory, two CD8 naive and one CD8 memory.

Study-level findings and limits: A generally larger estimated richness was seen in naive subsets than in memory subsets.

This clonotype was obtained from a woman aged 25 to 39 in good health. The V and J genes are TRBV19 and TRBJ2-7; TRBD2 matches 9 bases. Input material: memory CD4+ T cells sorted from blood. Subset reported: CD45RA-negative fraction. The CDR3 sequence: CASSILWTSEYEQYF. The CDR3 bases are TGTGCCAGTAGTATACTGTGGACTAGCGAGTACGAGCAGTACTTC.